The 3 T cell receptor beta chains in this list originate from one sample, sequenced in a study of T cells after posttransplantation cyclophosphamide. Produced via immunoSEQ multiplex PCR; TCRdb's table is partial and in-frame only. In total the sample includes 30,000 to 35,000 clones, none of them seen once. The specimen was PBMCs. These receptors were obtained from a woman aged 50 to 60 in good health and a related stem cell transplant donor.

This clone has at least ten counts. Here the CDR3 DNA reads TGTGCCAGCAGCCTAGGGGACAGGAACTATGGCTACACCTTC. Translation: CASSLGDRNYGYTF. The rearrangement links TRBV7-3 to TRBJ1-2; TRBD1 matches 8 bases. The length of the CDR3 is 14 residues. After removal of 5 bases from V and 2 bases from J, the junction contained 4 bases not matched to a gene. Germline assignment: CDR1 SGHTA and CDR2 FQGTGA.

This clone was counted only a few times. This CDR3 reads CASSRGAQETQYF. In DNA, the CDR3 is TGTGCCAGTAGTCGGGGTGCCCAAGAGACCCAGTACTTC. The chain combines TRBV19 with TRBJ2-5; tentative D call: TRBD2 (5 bases). Trimming removed 5 bases at V and 1 base at J, with 8 bases between. CDR1 is LNHDA, CDR2 SQIVND, per germline (reference sequence). This CDR3 has 13 amino acids.

The CDR3 DNA reads as TGTGCCAGCAGTTACGCGGCAACGAGTGGCTACACCTTC. As protein: CASSYAATSGYTF. V usage is TRBV6-5 and J usage is TRBJ1-2, with no clear D. Trimming removed 2 bases at V and 7 bases at J, with 11 bases between. Germline CDR1 and CDR2: MNHEY and SVGAGI. The CDR3 contains 13 residues.